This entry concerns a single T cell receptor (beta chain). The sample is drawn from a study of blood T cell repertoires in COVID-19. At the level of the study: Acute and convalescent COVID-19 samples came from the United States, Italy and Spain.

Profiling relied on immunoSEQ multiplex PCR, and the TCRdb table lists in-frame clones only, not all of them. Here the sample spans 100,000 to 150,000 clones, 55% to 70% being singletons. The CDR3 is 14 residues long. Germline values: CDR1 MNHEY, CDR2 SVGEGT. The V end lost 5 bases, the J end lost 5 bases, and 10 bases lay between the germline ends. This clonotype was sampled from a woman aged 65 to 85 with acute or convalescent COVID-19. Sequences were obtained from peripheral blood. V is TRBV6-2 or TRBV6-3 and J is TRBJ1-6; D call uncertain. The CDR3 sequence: CASSRQENNSPLHF. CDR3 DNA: TGTGCCAGCAGTCGACAAGAGAATAATTCACCCCTCCACTTT.